This paragraph covers one T cell receptor (beta chain) sequence. What it binds is unknown. The entry originates in a study of CD8 T cells in Susac syndrome. Findings and limits, study-wide: The authors acknowledged that the study's TCR sequencing and HLA analysis involved relatively few individuals.

Sequencing targeted TCR beta in T cells from blood (CD8+ and CD4+). TEMRA cells were FACS-enriched, while CD8+ and CD4+ T cells were negatively isolated. Germline CDR1 MDHEN, CDR2 SYDVKM. V was clipped by 10 bases and J by 2 bases, with 18 bases between them. The CDR3 runs to 15 residues. RNA amounts of roughly 0.5 to 1 ug underwent reverse transcription with random hexamers. TCR beta CDR3 was amplified by immunoSEQ multiplex PCR. This amplification extended across 54 Vbeta and 13 Jbeta segments. TCRdb reprocessed the immunoSEQ multiplex PCR reads via MiXCR and lists one record per CDR3 protein. The table includes 100,000 to 150,000 distinct CDR3 sequences, 80% to 95% detected once.

The rearrangement uses TRBV28 and TRBJ1-5; D call uncertain. The sequenced sample was CD8+ T cells from PBMCs. This sequence originates from a human donor with multiple sclerosis. For the CDR3, the DNA is TGTGCCACCACACTTGGGGTTTTAGGCAATCAGCCCCAGCATTTT. Protein sequence: CATTLGVLGNQPQHF.